This TCR beta chain was sequenced in a study of blood T cell repertoires in COVID-19. TCRdb keeps only in-frame clones here, not all; method: immunoSEQ multiplex PCR. This sample has 83,000 or so clones; approximately 82% occur once, and the top ten carry 21%. Germline-derived CDR1 and CDR2 are SNHLY and FYNNEI. V lost 6 bases to trimming and J lost 6 bases, with 14 bases between them. CDR3 length: 13 amino acids. The sample consisted of peripheral blood. The chain employs TRBV2 and TRBJ1-1; perhaps TRBD1 as D (5 bases). This sequence was found in a human donor in a cohort sampled during active COVID-19. This CDR3 reads CASRYTGLSEAFF. The CDR3 bases are TGTGCCAGCAGATACACAGGTCTTTCTGAAGCTTTCTTT.